This T cell receptor beta chain was obtained from a study of cytomegalovirus exposure and HLA in healthy donors. The V gene's germline CDR1 is MNHNY and CDR2 SVGAGI (reference sequence). The CDR3 is 15 amino acids. The V end was cut by 0 bases, the J end by 5 bases, with 13 bases between. PCR involved 60 Vbeta and 13 Jbeta primers. Assay: immunoSEQ multiplex PCR; the TCRdb copy retains only in-frame clones and omits some. The sample contains 90,000 or so clones, 69% of which appear only once. The material sequenced was PBMCs. This receptor was taken from a man over 45 in good health and CMV-seronegative. The chain uses TRBV6-6 and TRBJ1-1, with TRBD1 as a possible D gene (6 bases). CDR3 DNA: TGTGCCAGCAGTTACTCGGCAGGGGTGGGAACTGAAGCTTTCTTT. The encoded protein is CASSYSAGVGTEAFF.